The 12 T cell receptor beta chains given below trace back to one sample, sequenced in a study of cytomegalovirus exposure and HLA in healthy donors. Use of 60 Vbeta and 13 Jbeta primers characterized the PCR. Using immunoSEQ multiplex PCR, the repertoire was profiled, and TCRdb retains in-frame clones only, with some absent. This repertoire shows over 150,000 clones, around 85% found once; its top ten account for 1%. Sequencing used PBMCs. The receptors originated from a boy aged 2 to 9 in good health and CMV-seronegative.

The table lists this clone with a count of one. The chain carries TRBV6-4 and TRBJ2-2, with a possible D match to TRBD1 (6 bases). CDR1 MRHNA and CDR2 SNTAGT come from the germline V gene. V was cut by 4 bases and J by 1 base, with 7 bases left in between. The CDR3 totals 14 residues. The DNA of the CDR3 is TGTGCCAGCAGTGCGACAGGGAACACCGGGGAGCTGTTTTTT. Encoded protein: CASSATGNTGELFF.

The chain carries TRBV28 and TRBJ1-2, with TRBD1 as a possible D gene (6 bases). V lost 6 bases and J lost 6, with 17 bases in between. This CDR3 has 14 amino acids. The V gene's germline CDR1 is MDHEN and CDR2 SYDVKM. In DNA, the CDR3 is TGTGCCAGCAGGGACTTACAGGGAACCGATGGCTACACCTTC. Protein: CASRDLQGTDGYTF.

This clone has a handful of counts. The gene calls are TRBV19 and TRBJ1-2; 7 bases are shared with TRBD1. With 5 bases clipped from V and 3 bases from J, the junction kept 9 bases outside the gene matches. There are 15 residues in the CDR3. Germline CDR1 LNHDA, CDR2 SQIVND (reference sequence). CDR3 sequence: CASSWRGTAHYGYTF. The CDR3 bases are TGTGCCAGTAGTTGGAGGGGGACAGCCCACTATGGCTACACCTTC.

The chain links TRBV27 to TRBJ2-7; 13 bases map to TRBD2. CDR1 and CDR2 (germline): MNHEY, SMNVEV (reference sequence). The CDR3 is 15 amino acids. Trimming at V came to 3 bases and at J to 2 bases, leaving 1 base not matched to a gene. In DNA form, the CDR3 reads TGTGCCAGCAGTTTCGGACTAGCGGGGGCCTACGAGCAGTACTTC. This encodes CASSFGLAGAYEQYF.

The chain links TRBV9 to TRBJ2-3, with a weak D call TRBD1 (6 bases). The V end lost 0 bases, the J end lost 4 bases, and 18 bases lay between the germline ends. The CDR3 contains 17 residues. CDR1 SGDLS and CDR2 YYNGEE come from the germline V gene. CDR3 amino acids: CASSVGSSSPGADTQYF. The CDR3 DNA is TGTGCCAGCAGCGTAGGGAGTAGCTCCCCAGGGGCAGATACGCAGTATTTT.

The chain combines TRBV2 with TRBJ1-1, with unresolved D. Germline loops: CDR1 SNHLY, CDR2 FYNNEI. This CDR3 region has 15 residues. The V end was cut by 6 bases, the J end by 0 bases, with 14 bases between. CDR3 residues: CASSPFTEMNTEAFF. The DNA of the CDR3 is TGTGCCAGCAGCCCCTTCACAGAAATGAACACTGAAGCTTTCTTT. Complete variable domain (other parts from reference TRBV2 and TRBJ1-1): EPEVTQTPSHQVTQMGQEVILRCVPISNHLYFYWYRQILGQKVEFLVSFYNNEISEKSEIFDDQFSVERPDGSNFTLKIRSTKLEDSAMYFCASSPFTEMNTEAFFGQGTRLTVV.

CDR3 loop: CASSSLQGNTEAFF. Written as DNA, the CDR3 is TGTGCCAGCAGCTCGTTACAGGGGAACACTGAAGCTTTCTTT. V is TRBV5-4 and J is TRBJ1-1; tentatively, D is TRBD1 (6 bases). The germline CDR1 and CDR2 sequences are SGHNT and YYREEE (reference sequence). The CDR3 runs to 14 residues. V lost 3 bases, J lost 1 base, and 10 bases lay in between. The full variable domain, with the rest looked up from reference TRBV5-4 and TRBJ1-1, is ETGVTQSPTHLIKTRGQQVTLRCSSQSGHNTVSWYQQALGQGPQFIFQYYREEENGRGNFPPRFSGLQFPNYSSELNVNALELDDSALYLCASSSLQGNTEAFFGQGTRLTVV.

This rearrangement joins TRBV4-1 to TRBJ2-3, with TRBD2 identical over 10 bases. Germline CDR1 MGHRA, CDR2 YSYEKL. Trimming took 0 bases from V and 3 from J; bases not matched to a gene: 6. This CDR3 spans 17 amino acids. The CDR3 DNA reads as TGCGCCAGCAGCCAAGATCTAGCTAGCGGGGGTACAGATACGCAGTATTTT. Protein product: CASSQDLASGGTDTQYF.

This rearrangement joins TRBV20-1 to TRBJ2-7, with unresolved D. Trimming shortened V by 6 bases and J by 6 bases, and 9 bases separated the two germline ends. Germline-derived CDR1 and CDR2 are DFQATT and SNEGSKA (reference sequence). This CDR3 contains 10 residues. CDR3 bases: TGCAGTGCCAGAAGAGCCGAGCAGTACTTC. Protein product: CSARRAEQYF.

The chain carries TRBV19 and TRBJ1-5, with a weak D call TRBD1 (5 bases). The V end was cut by 3 bases, the J end by 12 bases, with 24 bases between. The CDR3 runs 16 residues. Per germline, CDR1 LNHDA and CDR2 SQIVND (reference sequence). The CDR3: CASSILGGTAPKLQHF. CDR3 nucleotide sequence: TGTGCCAGTAGTATCCTGGGGGGAACAGCCCCAAAGCTCCAGCATTTT. The full variable domain, rest sourced from reference TRBV19 and TRBJ1-5, is DGGITQSPKYLFRKEGQNVTLSCEQNLNHDAMYWYRQDPGQGLRLIYYSQIVNDFQKGDIAEGYSVSREKKESFPLTVTSAQKNPTAFYLCASSILGGTAPKLQHFGDGTRLSIL.

The chain recombines TRBV18 with TRBJ2-2; tentatively, D is TRBD2 (5 bases). The V end lost 6 bases, the J end lost 5 bases, and 13 bases lay between the germline ends. The germline V gene encodes CDR1 KGHSH and CDR2 LQKENI. There are 14 residues in the CDR3. The CDR3 loop is CASSLEDRTGELFF. The CDR3 DNA reads as TGTGCCAGCTCGCTGGAGGACCGGACCGGGGAGCTGTTTTTT.

The chain combines TRBV6-1 with TRBJ1-6; D is perhaps TRBD1 (6 bases). Germline CDR1 and CDR2: MNHNS and SASEGT. Deletions cut 4 bases from V and 5 bases from J, with 12 bases between. The CDR3 contains 15 residues. CDR3 region: CASSGRDTNNSPLHF. CDR3 nucleotide sequence: TGTGCCAGCAGTGGCCGGGACACAAATAATTCACCCCTCCACTTT.